Listed below are T cell receptor beta chains from one sample, sequenced in a study of blood T cell repertoires in COVID-19. Assay: immunoSEQ multiplex PCR; the TCRdb copy retains only in-frame clones and omits some. The table has under 300,000 clones, around 90% seen once. Sequences were obtained from peripheral blood. These receptors were obtained from a man aged 50 to 59 with acute or convalescent COVID-19. CDR3s include the opening cysteine and the closing phenylalanine or tryptophan. The order of the fields is J gene, D gene, V gene, clone size, CDR3 length, CDR3 protein, CDR3 DNA. The D gene is left open where the match is weak. Rows may omit the clone size; those that give it use once, few, many or a size class.

TRBJ2-3	-	TRBV7-3	-	14	CASSPSGGTDTQYF	TGTGCCAGCAGCCCCTCCGGAGGCACAGATACGCAGTATTTT
TRBJ2-7	TRBD1	TRBV6-5	-	15	CASSYGWTGTYEQYF	TGTGCCAGCAGTTACGGGTGGACAGGGACCTACGAGCAGTACTTC
TRBJ2-7	-	TRBV5-5	-	13	CASSPWQNYEQYF	TGTGCCAGCAGCCCATGGCAGAACTACGAGCAGTACTTC
TRBJ2-5	TRBD2	TRBV27	-	16	CASSLSPGLAPETQYF	TGTGCCAGCAGTTTATCCCCAGGACTAGCGCCGGAGACCCAGTACTTC
TRBJ1-5	-	TRBV21-1	-	16	CASSLTGGRVHLPQHF	TGTGCCAGCAGCTTAACTGGTGGGCGGGTTCATCTGCCCCAGCATTTT
TRBJ1-2	TRBD1	TRBV10-1	-	12	CARRDREYGYTF	TGCGCCAGAAGGGACAGGGAATATGGCTACACCTTC
TRBJ2-4	-	TRBV24-1	once	15	CATSDLQVAKNIQYF	TGTGCCACCAGTGATTTGCAGGTAGCCAAAAACATTCAGTACTTC
TRBJ2-7	TRBD1	TRBV11-1	-	15	CASSVDRAFRYEQYF	TGTGCCAGCAGCGTGGACAGGGCTTTTAGATACGAGCAGTACTTC
TRBJ1-6	TRBD1	TRBV10-2	-	17	CATRDRGPILHNSPLHF	TGCGCCACCAGGGACAGGGGCCCGATTCTCCATAATTCACCCCTCCACTTT
TRBJ2-5	TRBD2	TRBV5-4	-	14	CASSFFAGEETQYF	TGTGCCAGCAGCTTTTTTGCGGGGGAAGAGACCCAGTACTTC
TRBJ1-5	-	TRBV3-1/TRBV3-2	-	15	CASSQDRGGNQPQHF	TGTGCCAGCAGCCAAGATCGAGGAGGGAATCAGCCCCAGCATTTT